The source of this T cell receptor (beta chain) is a study of tumor-infiltrating lymphocytes in primary liver carcinoma (dated 2017 in TCRdb). As for the study more broadly: Between late 2015 and March 2016, roughly five patients in China with histopathologically diagnosed primary liver carcinoma had surgical resection. Hepatocellular carcinoma (four) or combined HCC and intrahepatic cholangiocarcinoma (one) was present in the five patients, who were three men and two women aged 30 to 69 years. The five patients had tumors of stage T1-T3 N0M0, with maximum diameters ranging from about 4 to 11 cm. Each sample produced about 3.65 to 7.13 million productive TCRbeta reads, and read depth showed no significant difference between tissue types. TCRbeta repertoire sequencing, expression microarrays and whole-exome sequencing were combined in the study across five regions of each liver tumor, with adjacent normal tissue and blood also included. TCRbeta repertoire sequencing covered 35 specimens from 5 patients: 25 or so tumor regions, 5 adjacent noncancerous liver tissues and 5 peripheral blood samples. Repertoires from technical replicates were highly reproducible, with mean shared-clone rates roughly 0.87 and correlation coefficients above 0.95.

With regard to this clonotype: Its antigen has not been determined. Just one base apart from a much larger clone, this may be a read error. Without the conserved terminal phenylalanine or tryptophan, this CDR3 likely stems from a read error.

The study at large found these results: With just four to six patients in the study, the authors point out that the findings should be validated in a larger study. Only the TCR beta chain was sequenced, which likely underestimates true repertoire diversity because unpaired alpha chains were not captured. Repertoire overlap was higher between tumor regions (mean around 36%) than tumor-adjacent (around 17%) or tumor-blood (approximately 15%) pairs, consistent with antigen-driven expansion. The top 250 clones accounted for a significantly greater share of the repertoire in tumors than in blood (p = 0.039). Bulk unsorted samples precluded comparing CD4+ and CD8+ T cell repertoires.

Blood RNA was extracted from unsorted whole blood with TRIzol reagent; germline DNA came from the DNeasy Blood & Tissue kit. Patients had chronic HBV infection and were treatment-naive at sampling. Before surgery, 4 to 5 milliliters of peripheral blood were collected into K2EDTA tubes. From V the trimming removes 1 base and from J it removes 9 bases, while the gene matches leave 14 bases of the junction unaccounted for. The CDR3 is made up of 17 amino acids, end residues included. Of all the DNA, just the CDR3 is kept, 51 bases in frame from base 1. The CDR1 and CDR2 encoded by the germline V gene (reference sequence) are SGHKS and YYEKEE. A constant-region primer and ProtoScript II reverse transcriptase were used to reverse-transcribe TCRbeta-specific cDNA from around 530 ng total RNA. Construction of the TCRbeta libraries relied on three nested rounds of multiplex PCR, following a slightly modified ARM-PCR procedure. The first two PCR rounds used multiplex TRBV1-TRBV30 forward primers with a Cbeta reverse primer, each for approximately 9 cycles. Sample barcodes and Illumina adapters were added in a final 25-cycle PCR using Deep VentR polymerase. Before sequencing, amplicons of 200-500 bp were purified from gel using a QIAquick gel extraction kit. The TCRbeta amplicons were sequenced with 250-bp paired-end reads on an Illumina HiSeq 2500. The authors' analysis ran thus. Reads were quality-trimmed with Trimmomatic v0.33, and paired reads were merged with FLASH v1.2.11 to recover full CDR3 sequences. V, D and J germline segments were assigned to the rearranged TCRbeta sequences by MiGEC v1.2.1b. Clonotype statistics and Shannon-Wiener diversity indices were calculated with VDJtools v1.0.0. Except for diversity analysis, only each sample's 250 most abundant clonotypes were used in subsequent analyses to reduce sampling bias. TCRdb reprocessed the public reads (quality trimming at Q25 with fastp, clone calling with MiXCR) and kept in-frame beta chains. Rows are combined by CDR3 protein, so each entry shows the most common genes and DNA. These V and J calls derive from TCRdb rather than the authors' analysis. The sample table shows fewer than 350,000 distinct CDR3 sequences, and around three fifths are seen once. The biggest ten clones account for 5.5% to 7% of the sample.

The sequenced material came from peripheral blood. The TCR comes from a man aged 40-50 years with primary liver carcinoma and hepatitis B virus infection. The rearrangement joined TRBV5-5 to TRBJ2-1, and TRBD2 aligns with 9 junction nucleotides. The DNA is as follows: TGTGCCAGCAGCTTGTCAACCGGGACTAGCCCACAGGGTGAGCAGTTCTTA. Translated, this gives CASSLSTGTSPQGEQFL.